This T cell receptor beta chain was sequenced in a study of blood T cell repertoires in COVID-19. Study summary: COVID-19 samples from acute and convalescent phases originated in the United States, Italy and Spain. PBMCs, B-cell-depleted T cells, or T cells provided the cDNA or gDNA that made up the material.

There are 16 residues in the CDR3. From germline, CDR1 is SGHNT and CDR2 YYREEE (reference sequence). V trimming: 0 bases; J trimming: 7 bases; junction bases outside the gene matches: 4. As originally analysed: By means of reference gene primer amplification, nucleated cell counts were estimated. Produced via immunoSEQ multiplex PCR; TCRdb's table is partial and in-frame only. Clone size and V and J calls were adopted from that table, with D and trimming inferred from the DNA. This table holds over 30,000 clones, 90% found once. J is TRBJ1-6 and V is TRBV5-4; 10 positions match TRBD1. This clonotype originated in a man older than 75 with acute or convalescent COVID-19. Sequencing input: peripheral blood. CDR3 nucleotide sequence: TGTGCCAGCAGCTTGGGACAGGGGGCTCAAAATTCACCCCTCCACTTT. It specifies CASSLGQGAQNSPLHF.